This T cell receptor beta chain was sequenced for a study of blood T cell repertoires in COVID-19. Study details: COVID-19 samples collected from the United States, Italy and Spain covered acute and convalescent phases. PBMCs, B-cell-depleted T cells, or T cells were the source of the cDNA or gDNA that made up the material.

In the authors' methods: Reference gene primer amplification yielded estimated nucleated cell counts. Profiled with immunoSEQ multiplex PCR; TCRdb holds only in-frame clones, not every one. That table supplies the V and J calls and clone size; D and trimming were determined from the DNA. The repertoire consists of 140,000 or so clones, with roughly 80% occurring once and the leading ten covering 8.6%. The CDR3 loop spans 14 amino acids. After removal of 4 bases from V and 5 bases from J, the junction contained 4 bases not matched to a gene. CDR1 MNHNS and CDR2 SASEGT come from the germline V gene. The chain has TRBV6-1 and TRBJ1-5; 8 positions match TRBD1. This sequence originates from a man between 50 and 59 years old with active or convalescent COVID-19. Sequenced input: peripheral blood. For the CDR3, the DNA is TGTGCCAGCAGTGGTCCGGACAGGGATCAGCCCCAGCATTTT. The encoded protein is CASSGPDRDQPQHF.